The T cell receptor (beta chain) described here comes from a study of control samples from healthy donors and cancer patients. Assay: immunoSEQ multiplex PCR; the TCRdb copy retains only in-frame clones and omits some. The profile shows tens of thousands of clones, around 90% of them singletons. The CDR3 totals 14 residues. Deletions cut 2 bases from V and 4 bases from J, with 11 bases between. In germline, CDR1 is PRHDT, CDR2 FYEKMQ (reference sequence). The sample consisted of PBMCs. This receptor was taken from a middle-aged woman with head and neck cancer. The chain carries TRBV13 and TRBJ1-2; a possible D gene is TRBD1 (6 bases). The CDR3 spells CASSLWGHPYGYTF. In nucleotides, the CDR3 is TGTGCCAGCAGCTTATGGGGACACCCCTATGGCTACACCTTC.